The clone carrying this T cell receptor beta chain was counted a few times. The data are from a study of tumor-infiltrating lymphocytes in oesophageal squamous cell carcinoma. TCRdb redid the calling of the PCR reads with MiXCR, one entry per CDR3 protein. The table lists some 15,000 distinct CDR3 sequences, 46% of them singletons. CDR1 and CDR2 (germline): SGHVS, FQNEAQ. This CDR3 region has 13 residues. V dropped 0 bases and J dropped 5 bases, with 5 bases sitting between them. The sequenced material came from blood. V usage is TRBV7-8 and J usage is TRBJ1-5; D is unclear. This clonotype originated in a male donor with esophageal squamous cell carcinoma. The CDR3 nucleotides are TGTGCCAGCAGCTTAGCCCCTTATCAGCCCCAGCATTTT. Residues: CASSLAPYQPQHF.